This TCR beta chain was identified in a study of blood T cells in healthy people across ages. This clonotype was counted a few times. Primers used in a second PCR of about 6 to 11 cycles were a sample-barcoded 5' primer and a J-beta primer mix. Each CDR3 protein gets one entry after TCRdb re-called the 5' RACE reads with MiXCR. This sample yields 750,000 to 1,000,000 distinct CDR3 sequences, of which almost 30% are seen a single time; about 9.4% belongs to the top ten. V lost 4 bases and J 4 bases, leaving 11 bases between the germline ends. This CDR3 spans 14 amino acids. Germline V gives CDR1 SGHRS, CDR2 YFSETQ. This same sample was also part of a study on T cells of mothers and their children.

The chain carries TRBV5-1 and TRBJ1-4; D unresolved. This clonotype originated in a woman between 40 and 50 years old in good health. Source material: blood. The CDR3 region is CASSADGYNEKLFF. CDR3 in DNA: TGCGCCAGCAGCGCGGACGGCTATAATGAAAAACTGTTTTTT.